This TCR beta chain was found in a study of regulatory T cells in long-lasting Graves disease. The CDR3 has 13 amino acids. Germline-derived CDR1 and CDR2 are SGHVS and FNYEAQ. Between the trimmed V and J ends, which lost 4 bases and 6 bases, there was a span of 13 bases. In building TCR beta libraries, iRepertoire HTBI primers were used together with Arm-PCR of CDR3 regions. TCRdb fed the multiplex PCR reads into MiXCR, producing one record per CDR3 protein. The sample yields under 250,000 distinct CDR3 sequences, around 20% seen once. This clonotype was counted ten times or more. As for time point: newly diagnosed GD, antithyroid drugs for less than 3 months. From PBMCs, RNA was extracted and then used to make the TCR library. In addition, the sample was reused for a study of T cells in Graves' hyperthyroidism and ophthalmopathy. Per that study: First-round RT-PCR of the TCR CDR3 relied on the HTBI primer set.

The sequence was collected from a woman aged 25 to 39 with Graves disease. Sequences were derived from peripheral blood mononuclear cells (PBMCs), sampled at new diagnosis, from a patient treated with antithyroid drugs. V is TRBV7-6 and J is TRBJ2-7; a possible D gene is TRBD1 (5 bases). Here the CDR3 DNA reads TGTGCCAGCAGCTCCTGGACAAGAAGCGAGCAGTACTTC. It specifies CASSSWTRSEQYF. The full variable domain, in which reference TRBV7-6 and TRBJ2-7 provide the parts outside the CDR3, is GAGVSQSPRYKVTKRGQDVALRCDPISGHVSLYWYRQALGQGPEFLTYFNYEAQQDKSGLPNDRFSAERPEGSISTLTIQRTEQRDSAMYRCASSSWTRSEQYFGPGTRLTVT.